The clone carrying this TCR beta chain was found many times. Its antigen is still unknown. This sample is drawn from a study of CD8+CD57+ T cells in acquired aplastic anemia. The wider study: On average, sorted CD4+ and CD8+ cells gave approximately 3.5 ug of DNA. Approximately 11 million reads, on average, were obtained for CD4+ cells from healthy donors.

Profiling of TCR beta VDJ combinations and CDR3 sequences used genomic DNA as template. In TCRdb, the reads were re-called with MiXCR into one record per CDR3 protein. The sample yields hundreds of thousands of distinct CDR3 sequences, around 72% seen once. Study conclusions and caveats: Sharing between patients and controls was observed for twenty-nine CD8+ CDR3 sequences. A significant difference in CD8+ Simpson's diversity between patients and controls was not found.

Germline values: CDR1 GTSNPN, CDR2 SVGIG (reference sequence). CDR3 size: 14 residues. The V gene lost 7 bases and the J gene lost 8 bases, with 18 bases spanning the gap. The chain joins TRBV30 to TRBJ1-6; no clear D. Sequenced: sorted CD4+, CD8+, or CD8+CD57+ T cells (not recorded which) from PBMCs. The receptor comes from a human donor in good health, serving as a control. The CDR3 DNA sequence: TGTGCCTTACGAAAACACACGACCGATTCACCCCTCCACTTT. It translates to CALRKHTTDSPLHF.